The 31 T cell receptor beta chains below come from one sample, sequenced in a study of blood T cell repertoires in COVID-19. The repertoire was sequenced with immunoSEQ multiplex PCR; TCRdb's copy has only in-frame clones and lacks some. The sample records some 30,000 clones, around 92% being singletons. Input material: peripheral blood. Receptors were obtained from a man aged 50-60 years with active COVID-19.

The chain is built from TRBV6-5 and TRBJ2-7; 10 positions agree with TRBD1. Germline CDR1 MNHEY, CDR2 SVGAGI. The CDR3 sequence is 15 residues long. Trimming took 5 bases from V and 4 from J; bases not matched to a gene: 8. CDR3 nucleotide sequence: TGTGCCAGCAGTCCCTACCGACAGGGGGCATACGAGCAGTACTTC. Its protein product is CASSPYRQGAYEQYF.

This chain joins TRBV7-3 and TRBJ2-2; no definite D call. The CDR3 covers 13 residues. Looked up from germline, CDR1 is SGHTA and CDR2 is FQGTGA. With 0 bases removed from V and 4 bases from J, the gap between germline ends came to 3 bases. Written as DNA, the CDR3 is TGTGCCAGCAGCTTAACCGGCACCGGGGAGCTGTTTTTT. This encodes CASSLTGTGELFF.

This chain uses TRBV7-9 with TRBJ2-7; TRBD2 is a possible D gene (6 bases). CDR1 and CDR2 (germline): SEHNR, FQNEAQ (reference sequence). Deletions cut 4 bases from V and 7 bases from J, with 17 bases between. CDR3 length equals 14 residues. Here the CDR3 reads CASSSSATELEQYF. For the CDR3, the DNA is TGTGCCAGCAGCTCTAGCGCTACCGAGTTGGAGCAGTACTTC. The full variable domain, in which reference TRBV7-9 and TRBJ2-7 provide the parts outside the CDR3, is DTGVSQNPRHKITKRGQNVTFRCDPISEHNRLYWYRQTLGQGPEFLTYFQNEAQLEKSRLLSDRFSAERPKGSFSTLEIQRTEQGDSAMYLCASSSSATELEQYFGPGTRLTVT.

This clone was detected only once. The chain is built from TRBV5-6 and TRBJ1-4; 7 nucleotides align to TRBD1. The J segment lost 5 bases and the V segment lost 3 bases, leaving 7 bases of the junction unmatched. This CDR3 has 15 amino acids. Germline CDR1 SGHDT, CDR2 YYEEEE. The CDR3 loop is CASSYPGQPNEKLFF. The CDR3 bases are TGTGCCAGCAGCTATCCGGGACAGCCCAATGAAAAACTGTTTTTT.

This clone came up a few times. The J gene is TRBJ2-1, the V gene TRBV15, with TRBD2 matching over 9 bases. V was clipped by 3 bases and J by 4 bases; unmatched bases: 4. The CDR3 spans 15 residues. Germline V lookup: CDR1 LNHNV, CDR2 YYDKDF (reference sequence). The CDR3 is CATSRGGGAYNEQFF. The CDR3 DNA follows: TGTGCCACCAGCAGGGGCGGGGGGGCTTACAATGAGCAGTTCTTC.

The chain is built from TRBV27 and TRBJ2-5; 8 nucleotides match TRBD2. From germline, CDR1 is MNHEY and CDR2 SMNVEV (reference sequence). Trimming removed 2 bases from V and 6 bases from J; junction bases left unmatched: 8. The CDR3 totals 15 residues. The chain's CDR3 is CASSLAARGGKTQYF. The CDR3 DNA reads TGTGCCAGCAGTTTAGCAGCCCGGGGGGGAAAGACCCAGTACTTC.

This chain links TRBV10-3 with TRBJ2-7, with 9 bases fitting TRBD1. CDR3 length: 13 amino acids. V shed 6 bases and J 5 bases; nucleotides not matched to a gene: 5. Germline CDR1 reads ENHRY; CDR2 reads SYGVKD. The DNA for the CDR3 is TGTGCCATCAGCTCGGGACAGGGTGACGAGCAGTACTTC. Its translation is CAISSGQGDEQYF.

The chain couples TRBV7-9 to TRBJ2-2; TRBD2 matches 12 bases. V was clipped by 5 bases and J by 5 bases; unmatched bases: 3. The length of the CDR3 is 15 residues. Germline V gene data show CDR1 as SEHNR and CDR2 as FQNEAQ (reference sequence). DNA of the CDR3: TGTGCCAGCAGCCGACTAGCGGGGGTGACCGGGGAGCTGTTTTTT. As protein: CASSRLAGVTGELFF.

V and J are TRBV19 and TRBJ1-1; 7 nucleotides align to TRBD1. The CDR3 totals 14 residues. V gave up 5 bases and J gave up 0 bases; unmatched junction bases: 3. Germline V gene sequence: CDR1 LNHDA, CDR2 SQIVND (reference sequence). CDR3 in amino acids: CASSPQGVNTEAFF. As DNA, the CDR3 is TGTGCCAGTAGTCCCCAGGGGGTGAACACTGAAGCTTTCTTT. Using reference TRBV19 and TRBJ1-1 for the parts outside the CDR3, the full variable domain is DGGITQSPKYLFRKEGQNVTLSCEQNLNHDAMYWYRQDPGQGLRLIYYSQIVNDFQKGDIAEGYSVSREKKESFPLTVTSAQKNPTAFYLCASSPQGVNTEAFFGQGTRLTVV.

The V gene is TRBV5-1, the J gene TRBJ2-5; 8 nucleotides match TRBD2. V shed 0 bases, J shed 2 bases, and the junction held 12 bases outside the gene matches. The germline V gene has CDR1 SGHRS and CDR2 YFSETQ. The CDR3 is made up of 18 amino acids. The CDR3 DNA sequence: TGCGCCAGCAGCTTGGTACCCTCCGCGGGGGGACCTCAAGAGACCCAGTACTTC. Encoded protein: CASSLVPSAGGPQETQYF.

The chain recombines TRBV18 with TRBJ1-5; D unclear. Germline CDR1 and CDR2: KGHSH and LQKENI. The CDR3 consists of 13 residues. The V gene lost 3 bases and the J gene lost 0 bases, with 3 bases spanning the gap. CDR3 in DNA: TGTGCCAGCTCACCCAGTAGCAATCAGCCCCAGCATTTT. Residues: CASSPSSNQPQHF.

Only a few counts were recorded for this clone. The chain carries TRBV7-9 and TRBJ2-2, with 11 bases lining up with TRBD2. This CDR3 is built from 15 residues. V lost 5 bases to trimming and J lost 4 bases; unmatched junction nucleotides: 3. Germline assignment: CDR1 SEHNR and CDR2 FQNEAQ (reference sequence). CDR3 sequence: CASSQGLAATGELFF. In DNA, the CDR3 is TGTGCCAGCAGCCAGGGACTAGCGGCCACCGGGGAGCTGTTTTTT.

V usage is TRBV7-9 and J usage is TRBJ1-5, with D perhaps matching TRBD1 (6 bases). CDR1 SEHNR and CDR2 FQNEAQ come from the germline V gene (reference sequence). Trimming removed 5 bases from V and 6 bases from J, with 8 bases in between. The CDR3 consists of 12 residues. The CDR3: CASSPQGQPQHF. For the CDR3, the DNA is TGTGCCAGCAGCCCACAGGGTCAGCCCCAGCATTTT.

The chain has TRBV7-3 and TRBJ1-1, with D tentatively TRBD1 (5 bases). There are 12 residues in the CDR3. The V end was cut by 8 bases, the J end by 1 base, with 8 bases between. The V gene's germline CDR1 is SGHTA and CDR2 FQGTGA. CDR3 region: CASGHPNTEAFF. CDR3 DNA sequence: TGTGCCAGCGGACATCCGAACACTGAAGCTTTCTTT.

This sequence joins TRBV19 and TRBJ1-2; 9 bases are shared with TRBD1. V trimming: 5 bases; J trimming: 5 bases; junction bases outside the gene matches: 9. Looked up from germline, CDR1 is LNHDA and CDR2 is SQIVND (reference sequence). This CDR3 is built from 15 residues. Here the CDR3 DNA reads TGTGCCAGTAGTCCCAGGACAGGGGCCGCATATGGCTACACCTTC. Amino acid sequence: CASSPRTGAAYGYTF.

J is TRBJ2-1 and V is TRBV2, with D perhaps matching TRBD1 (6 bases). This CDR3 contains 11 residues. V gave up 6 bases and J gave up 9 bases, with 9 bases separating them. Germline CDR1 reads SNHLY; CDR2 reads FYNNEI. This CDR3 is CASRDRFEQFF. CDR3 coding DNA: TGTGCCAGCAGAGACAGGTTTGAGCAGTTCTTC.

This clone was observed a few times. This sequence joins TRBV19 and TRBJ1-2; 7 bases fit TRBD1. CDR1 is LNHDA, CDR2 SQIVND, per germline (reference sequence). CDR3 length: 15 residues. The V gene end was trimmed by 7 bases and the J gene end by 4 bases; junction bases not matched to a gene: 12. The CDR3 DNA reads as TGTGCCAGTACCTATGGGCCCCGGGACAGCTATGGCTACACCTTC. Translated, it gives CASTYGPRDSYGYTF.

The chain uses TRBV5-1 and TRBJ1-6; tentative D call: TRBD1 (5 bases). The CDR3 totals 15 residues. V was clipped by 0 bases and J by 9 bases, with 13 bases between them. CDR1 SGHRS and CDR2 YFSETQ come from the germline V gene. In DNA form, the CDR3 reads TGCGCCAGCAGCTTGGACGGCAGGGTGGTTTCACCCCTCCACTTT. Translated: CASSLDGRVVSPLHF.

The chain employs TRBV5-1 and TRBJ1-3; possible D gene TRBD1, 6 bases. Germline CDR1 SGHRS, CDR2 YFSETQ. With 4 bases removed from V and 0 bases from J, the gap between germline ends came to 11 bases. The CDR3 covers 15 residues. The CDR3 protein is CASSVTGNSGNTIYF. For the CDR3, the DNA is TGCGCCAGCAGCGTAACAGGGAACTCTGGAAACACCATATATTTT.

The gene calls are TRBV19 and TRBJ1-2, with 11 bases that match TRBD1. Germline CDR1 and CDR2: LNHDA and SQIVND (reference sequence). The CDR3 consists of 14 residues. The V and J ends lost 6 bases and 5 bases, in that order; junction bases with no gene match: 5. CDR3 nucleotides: TGTGCCAGTAGCCGGGACAGGGGGGAGTATGGCTACACCTTC. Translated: CASSRDRGEYGYTF.

CDR3 residues: CASSPQQGYTEAFF. The CDR3 DNA reads TGTGCCAGCAGCCCCCAACAGGGCTACACTGAAGCTTTCTTT. The chain is built from TRBV11-2 and TRBJ1-1, with D possibly being TRBD1 (6 bases). Germline V lookup: CDR1 SGHAT, CDR2 FQNNGV. V was trimmed by 5 bases and J by 3 bases, leaving 13 bases between them. The CDR3 covers 14 residues. Drawing the rest from reference TRBV11-2 and TRBJ1-1, the complete variable domain is EAGVAQSPRYKIIEKRQSVAFWCNPISGHATLYWYQQILGQGPKLLIQFQNNGVVDDSQLPKDRFSAERLKGVDSTLKIQPAKLEDSAVYLCASSPQQGYTEAFFGQGTRLTVV.

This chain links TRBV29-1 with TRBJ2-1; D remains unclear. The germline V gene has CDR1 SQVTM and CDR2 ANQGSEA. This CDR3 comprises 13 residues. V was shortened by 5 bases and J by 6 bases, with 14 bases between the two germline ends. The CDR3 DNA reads TGCAGCGTTCCCAAGGAAACGGGCAATGAGCAGTTCTTC. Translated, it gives CSVPKETGNEQFF.

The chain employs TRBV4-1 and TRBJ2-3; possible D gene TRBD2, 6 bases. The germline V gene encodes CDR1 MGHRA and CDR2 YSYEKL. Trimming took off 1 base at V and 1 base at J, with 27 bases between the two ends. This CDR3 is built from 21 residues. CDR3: CASSQGDTRTGAPPGTDTQYF. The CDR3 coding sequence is TGCGCCAGCAGCCAAGGGGATACTAGGACGGGAGCCCCCCCCGGCACAGATACGCAGTATTTT.

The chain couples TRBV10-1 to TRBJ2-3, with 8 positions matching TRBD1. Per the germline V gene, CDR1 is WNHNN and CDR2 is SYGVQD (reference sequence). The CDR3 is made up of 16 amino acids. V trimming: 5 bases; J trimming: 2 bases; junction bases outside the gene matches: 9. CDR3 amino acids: CASSSGTGQFTDTQYF. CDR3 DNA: TGCGCCAGCAGTTCGGGGACAGGCCAATTCACAGATACGCAGTATTTT.

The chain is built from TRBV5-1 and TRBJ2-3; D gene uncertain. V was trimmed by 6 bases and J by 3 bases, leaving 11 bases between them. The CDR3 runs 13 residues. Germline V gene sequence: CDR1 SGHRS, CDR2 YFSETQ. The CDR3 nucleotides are TGCGCCAGCAAAGAGTTAGCAACAGATACGCAGTATTTT. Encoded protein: CASKELATDTQYF.

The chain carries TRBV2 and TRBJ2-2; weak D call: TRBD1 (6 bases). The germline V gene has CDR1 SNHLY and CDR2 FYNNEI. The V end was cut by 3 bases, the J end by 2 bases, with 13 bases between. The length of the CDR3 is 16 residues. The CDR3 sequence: CASSDWGHLNTGELFF. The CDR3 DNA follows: TGTGCCAGCAGTGATTGGGGACACCTAAACACCGGGGAGCTGTTTTTT.

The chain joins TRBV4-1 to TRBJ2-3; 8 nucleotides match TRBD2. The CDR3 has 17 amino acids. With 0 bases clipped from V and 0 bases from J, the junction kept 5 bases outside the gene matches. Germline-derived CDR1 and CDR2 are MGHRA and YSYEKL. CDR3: CASSQETSGGSTDTQYF. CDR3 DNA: TGCGCCAGCAGCCAAGAAACCAGCGGGGGCAGCACAGATACGCAGTATTTT.

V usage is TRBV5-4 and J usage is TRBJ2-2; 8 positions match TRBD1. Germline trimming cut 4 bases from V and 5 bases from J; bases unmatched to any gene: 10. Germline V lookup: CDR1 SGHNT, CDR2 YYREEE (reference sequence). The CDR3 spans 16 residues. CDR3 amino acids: CASSQVGQGGTGELFF. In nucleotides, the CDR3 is TGTGCCAGCAGCCAAGTAGGACAGGGAGGAACCGGGGAGCTGTTTTTT.

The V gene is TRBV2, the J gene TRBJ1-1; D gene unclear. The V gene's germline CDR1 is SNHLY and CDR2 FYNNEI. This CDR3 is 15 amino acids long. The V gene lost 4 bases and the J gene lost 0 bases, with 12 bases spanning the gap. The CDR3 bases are TGTGCCAGCAGTGTAGAAGGCGGCGTGAACACTGAAGCTTTCTTT. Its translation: CASSVEGGVNTEAFF.

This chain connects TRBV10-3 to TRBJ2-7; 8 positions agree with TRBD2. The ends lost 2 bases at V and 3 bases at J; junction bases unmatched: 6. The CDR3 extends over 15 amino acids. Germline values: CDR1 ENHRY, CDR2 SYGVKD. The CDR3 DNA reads TGTGCCATCAGTGAGGGAGCGGGAGAAAGCTACGAGCAGTACTTC. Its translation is CAISEGAGESYEQYF.

The CDR3 bases are TGCGCCAGCAGCCGGACTAGCCGAACTGAAGAGACCCAGTACTTC. This sequence encodes CASSRTSRTEETQYF. The rearrangement joins TRBV4-1 to TRBJ2-5; 8 nucleotides agree with TRBD2. Germline loops: CDR1 MGHRA, CDR2 YSYEKL. The CDR3 is made up of 15 amino acids. The J segment lost 3 bases and the V segment lost 4 bases, leaving 7 bases of the junction unmatched.